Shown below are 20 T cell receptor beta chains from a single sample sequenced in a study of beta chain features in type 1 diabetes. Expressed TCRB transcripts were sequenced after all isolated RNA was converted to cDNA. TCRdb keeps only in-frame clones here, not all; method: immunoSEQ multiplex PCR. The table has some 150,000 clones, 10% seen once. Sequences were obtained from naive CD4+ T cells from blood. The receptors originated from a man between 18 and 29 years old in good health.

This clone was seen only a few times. The CDR3 coding sequence is TGTGCCAGCACGAGGCTTGACAGAGTCTACGAGCAGTACTTC. Translating gives CASTRLDRVYEQYF. This chain links TRBV6-5 with TRBJ2-7, with D possibly TRBD1 on 5 matching bases. V shed 7 bases and J shed 3 bases, with 16 bases lying between them. Germline V gene sequence: CDR1 MNHEY, CDR2 SVGAGI. The CDR3 runs 14 residues.

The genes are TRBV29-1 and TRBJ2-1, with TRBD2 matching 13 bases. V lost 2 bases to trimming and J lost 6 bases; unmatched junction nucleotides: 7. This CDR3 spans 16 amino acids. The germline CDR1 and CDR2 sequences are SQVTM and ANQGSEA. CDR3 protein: CSVERTSGGAPNEQFF. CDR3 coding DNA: TGCAGCGTTGAAAGAACTAGCGGGGGGGCCCCCAATGAGCAGTTCTTC.

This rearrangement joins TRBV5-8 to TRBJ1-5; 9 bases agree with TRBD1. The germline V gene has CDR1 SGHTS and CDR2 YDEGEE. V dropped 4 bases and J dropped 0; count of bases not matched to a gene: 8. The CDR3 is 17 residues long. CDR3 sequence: CASSPGQGSLSNQPQHF. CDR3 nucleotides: TGTGCCAGCAGCCCCGGACAGGGGAGTCTTAGCAATCAGCCCCAGCATTTT.

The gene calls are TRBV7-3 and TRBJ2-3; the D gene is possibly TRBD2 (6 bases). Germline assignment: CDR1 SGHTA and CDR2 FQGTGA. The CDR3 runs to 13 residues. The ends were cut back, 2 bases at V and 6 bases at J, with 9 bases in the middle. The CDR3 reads CASSLAGSDTQYF. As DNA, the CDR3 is TGTGCCAGCAGCTTAGCGGGGTCGGATACGCAGTATTTT.

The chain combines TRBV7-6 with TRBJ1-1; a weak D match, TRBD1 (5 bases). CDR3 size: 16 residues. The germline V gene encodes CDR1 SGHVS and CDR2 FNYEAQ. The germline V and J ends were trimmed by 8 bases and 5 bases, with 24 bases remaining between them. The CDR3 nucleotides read TGTGCCAGCTCCAGTTTTTCAGCGGGGGTTAGGACTGAAGCTTTCTTT. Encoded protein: CASSSFSAGVRTEAFF.

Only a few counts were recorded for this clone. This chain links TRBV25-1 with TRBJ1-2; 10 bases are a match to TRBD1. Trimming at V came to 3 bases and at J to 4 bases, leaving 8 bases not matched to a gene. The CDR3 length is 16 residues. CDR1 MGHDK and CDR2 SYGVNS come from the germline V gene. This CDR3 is CASSEDSGQGLYGYTF. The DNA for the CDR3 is TGTGCCAGCAGTGAGGATTCGGGACAGGGGCTCTATGGCTACACCTTC.

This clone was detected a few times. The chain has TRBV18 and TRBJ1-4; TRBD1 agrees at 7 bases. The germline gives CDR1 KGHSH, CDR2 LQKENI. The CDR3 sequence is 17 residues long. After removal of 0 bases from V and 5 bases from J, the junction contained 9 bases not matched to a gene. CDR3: CASSPPGQAMINEKLFF. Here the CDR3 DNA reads TGTGCCAGCTCACCACCTGGACAGGCAATGATCAATGAAAAACTGTTTTTT.

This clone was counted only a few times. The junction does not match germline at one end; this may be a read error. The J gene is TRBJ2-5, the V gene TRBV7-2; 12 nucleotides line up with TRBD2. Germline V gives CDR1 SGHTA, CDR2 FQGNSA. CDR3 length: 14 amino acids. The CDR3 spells CASSRTSGEKTQYF. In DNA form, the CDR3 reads TGCGCCAGCAGTCGGACTAGCGGGGAAAAGACCCAGTACTTC.

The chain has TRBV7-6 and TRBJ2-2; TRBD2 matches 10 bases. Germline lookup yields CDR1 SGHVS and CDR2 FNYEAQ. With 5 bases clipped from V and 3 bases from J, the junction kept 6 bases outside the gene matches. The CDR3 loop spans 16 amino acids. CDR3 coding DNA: TGTGCCAGCAGCACCGGACTAGCGGAGTACACCGGGGAGCTGTTTTTT. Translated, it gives CASSTGLAEYTGELFF.

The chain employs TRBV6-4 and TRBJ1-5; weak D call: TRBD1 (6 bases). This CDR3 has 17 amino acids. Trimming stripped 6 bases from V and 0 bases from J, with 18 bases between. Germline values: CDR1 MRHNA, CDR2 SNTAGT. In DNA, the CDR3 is TGTGCCAGCAGCGTCCCGGACAGAAGGAATAGCAATCAGCCCCAGCATTTT. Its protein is CASSVPDRRNSNQPQHF.

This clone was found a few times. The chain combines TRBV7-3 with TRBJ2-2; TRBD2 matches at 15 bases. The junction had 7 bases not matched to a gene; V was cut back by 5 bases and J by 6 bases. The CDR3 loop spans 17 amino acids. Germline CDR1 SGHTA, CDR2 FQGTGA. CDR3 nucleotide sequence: TGTGCCAGCAGCGGCCCCGGGACTAGCGGGGGGTCCGGGGAGCTGTTTTTT. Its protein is CASSGPGTSGGSGELFF.

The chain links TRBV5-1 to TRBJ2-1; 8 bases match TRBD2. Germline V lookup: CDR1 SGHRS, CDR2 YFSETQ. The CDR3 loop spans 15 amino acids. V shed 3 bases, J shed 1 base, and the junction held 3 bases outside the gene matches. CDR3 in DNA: TGCGCCAGCAGCTCCGGGGGGGATTCCTACAATGAGCAGTTCTTC. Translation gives CASSSGGDSYNEQFF.

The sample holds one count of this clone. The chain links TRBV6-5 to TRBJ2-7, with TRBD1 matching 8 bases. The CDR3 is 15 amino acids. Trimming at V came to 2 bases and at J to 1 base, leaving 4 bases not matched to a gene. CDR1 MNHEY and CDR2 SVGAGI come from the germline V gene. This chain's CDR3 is CASSYGQGASYEQYF. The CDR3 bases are TGTGCCAGCAGTTACGGACAGGGAGCGTCCTACGAGCAGTACTTC.

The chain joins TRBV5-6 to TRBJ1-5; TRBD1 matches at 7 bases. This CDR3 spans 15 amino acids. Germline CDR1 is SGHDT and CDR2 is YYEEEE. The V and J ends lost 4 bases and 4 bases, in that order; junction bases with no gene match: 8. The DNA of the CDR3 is TGTGCCAGCAGCCAGAGGACAGGAGGAAATCAGCCCCAGCATTTT. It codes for CASSQRTGGNQPQHF.

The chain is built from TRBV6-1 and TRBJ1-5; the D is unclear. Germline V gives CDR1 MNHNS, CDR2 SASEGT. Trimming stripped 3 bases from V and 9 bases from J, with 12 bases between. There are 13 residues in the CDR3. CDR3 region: CASSDRTIRPQHF. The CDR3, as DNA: TGTGCCAGCAGTGACAGGACTATACGGCCCCAGCATTTT.

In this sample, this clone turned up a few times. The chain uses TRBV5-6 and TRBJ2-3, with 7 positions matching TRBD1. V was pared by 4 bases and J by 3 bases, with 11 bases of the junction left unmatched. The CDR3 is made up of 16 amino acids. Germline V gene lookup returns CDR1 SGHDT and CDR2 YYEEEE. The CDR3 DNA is TGTGCCAGCAGCCTTCGTTTCGGGACAGTGACAGATACGCAGTATTTT. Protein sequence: CASSLRFGTVTDTQYF.

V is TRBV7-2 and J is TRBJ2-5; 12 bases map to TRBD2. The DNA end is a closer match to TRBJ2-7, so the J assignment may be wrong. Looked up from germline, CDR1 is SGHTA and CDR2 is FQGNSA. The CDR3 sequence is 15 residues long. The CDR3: CASSLWTSGEYEQYF. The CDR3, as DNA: TGTGCCAGCAGCCTCTGGACTAGCGGGGAATACGAGCAGTACTTC.

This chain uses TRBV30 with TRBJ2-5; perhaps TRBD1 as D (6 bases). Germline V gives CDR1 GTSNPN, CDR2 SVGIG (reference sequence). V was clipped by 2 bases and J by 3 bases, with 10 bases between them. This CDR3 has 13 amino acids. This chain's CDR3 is CAWSLGQKETQYF. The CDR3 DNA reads TGTGCCTGGAGTTTAGGACAGAAAGAGACCCAGTACTTC.

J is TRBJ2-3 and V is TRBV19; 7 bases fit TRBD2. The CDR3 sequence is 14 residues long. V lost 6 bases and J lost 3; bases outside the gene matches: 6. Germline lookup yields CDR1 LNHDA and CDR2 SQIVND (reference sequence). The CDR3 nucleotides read TGTGCCAGTAGCGGATGGGAGGGAACAGATACGCAGTATTTT. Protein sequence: CASSGWEGTDTQYF. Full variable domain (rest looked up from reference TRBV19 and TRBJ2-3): DGGITQSPKYLFRKEGQNVTLSCEQNLNHDAMYWYRQDPGQGLRLIYYSQIVNDFQKGDIAEGYSVSREKKESFPLTVTSAQKNPTAFYLCASSGWEGTDTQYFGPGTRLTVL.

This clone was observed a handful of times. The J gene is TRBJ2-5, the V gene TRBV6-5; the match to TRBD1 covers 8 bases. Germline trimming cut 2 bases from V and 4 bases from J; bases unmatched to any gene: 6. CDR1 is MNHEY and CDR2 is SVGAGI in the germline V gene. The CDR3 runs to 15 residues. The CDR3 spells CASSYGQGKGETQYF. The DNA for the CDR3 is TGTGCCAGCAGTTACGGACAGGGCAAGGGAGAGACCCAGTACTTC.